These T cell receptor beta chains were read from a single sample in a study of graft-versus-host responses after intestinal transplantation. These TCRs' antigens remain unknown. Generated by immunoSEQ multiplex PCR, the TCRdb table keeps only in-frame clones and is missing some. The sample contains about 88,000 clones, approximately 94% of which appear only once. The material sequenced was unstimulated CD4+ T cells sorted from spleen or lymph node cells, taken before transplant. Source of these receptors: a human donor who was the organ donor for an intestinal transplant. The CDR3 runs from the conserved cysteine through the conserved F or W. Fields, in order: CDR3 length, clone size, J gene, V gene, D gene, CDR3 DNA, CDR3 protein. The D gene is left open where the match is weak. The size entry is marked missing in some rows and otherwise reads once, few, many or a size class.

15 . TRBJ2-7 TRBV10-3 . TGTGCCATCAGTGAGGGGGGAGGGGGCGGGTACGAGCAGTACTTC CAISEGGGGGYEQYF
16 . TRBJ1-1 TRBV28 . TGTGCCAGCACCACTAGCCCGGGGGGGGTGAACACTGAAGCTTTCTTT CASTTSPGGVNTEAFF
14 . TRBJ1-2 TRBV7-9 TRBD1 TGTGCCAGCAGCTTAGGACAGGGGGCGTATGGCTACACCTTC CASSLGQGAYGYTF
14 . TRBJ2-5 TRBV5-1 . TGCGCCAGCAGCTTGGACGGGATTCAAGAGACCCAGTACTTC CASSLDGIQETQYF
15 . TRBJ1-1 TRBV5-1 . TGCGCCAGCAGCTTGACCGGCGCCCAGAACACTGAAGCTTTCTTT CASSLTGAQNTEAFF
15 . TRBJ2-5 TRBV29-1 TRBD1 TGCAGCGTTGAAGATCTCAGACAGGGGGAAGAGACCCAGTACTTC CSVEDLRQGEETQYF
15 . TRBJ1-1 TRBV19 TRBD1 TGTGCCAGTAGTACTTGGGACAGGGGCCACACTGAAGCTTTCTTT CASSTWDRGHTEAFF
13 . TRBJ1-2 TRBV10-3 . TGTGCCATCAGTGAGTCGGGCCCCTATGGCTACACCTTC CAISESGPYGYTF
14 . TRBJ1-2 TRBV5-4 TRBD1 TGTGCCAGCAGCCTGGGACAGACTGACTATGGCTACACCTTC CASSLGQTDYGYTF
16 . TRBJ2-1 TRBV4-2 . TGTGCCAGCAGCCAAGATGGTGCGGGACCTTACAATGAGCAGTTCTTC CASSQDGAGPYNEQFF
14 . TRBJ2-7 TRBV27 . TGTGCCAGCAGTTTAATAGGAGTATCCTACGAGCAGTACTTC CASSLIGVSYEQYF
15 . TRBJ2-5 TRBV10-2 TRBD2 TGCGCCAGCAGTGAGACTAGCGGGGGCGTGGAGACCCAGTACTTC CASSETSGGVETQYF
16 . TRBJ2-1 TRBV4-3 . TGCGCCAGCAGCCAAGATCTAGAGAAAGCCTACAATGAGCAGTTCTTC CASSQDLEKAYNEQFF
14 once TRBJ2-1 TRBV9 . TGTGCCAGCAGCGTCACAGTCTCCTACAATGAGCAGTTCTTC CASSVTVSYNEQFF
12 . TRBJ2-7 TRBV27 . TGTGCCAGCTCGGGGCGCCCCTACGAGCAGTACTTC CASSGRPYEQYF
17 . TRBJ1-3 TRBV4-1 . TGCGCCAGCAGCCACCACTCGACCTCGGATGCTGGAAACACCATATATTTT CASSHHSTSDAGNTIYF
14 . TRBJ1-2 TRBV14 . TGTGCCAGCAGCCAAGATCCACAGGTCTATGGCTACACCTTC CASSQDPQVYGYTF
12 once TRBJ2-3 TRBV6-6 . TGTGCCAGCAAGCACAGCACAGATACGCAGTATTTT CASKHSTDTQYF
18 . TRBJ1-2 TRBV11-2 . TGTGCCAGCAGCCCCGGGGCGGAGAAAAAAAGAGGACTATATGGCTACACCTTC CASSPGAEKKRGLYGYTF
14 . TRBJ2-1 TRBV10-3 TRBD2 TGTGCCATCTCTAGCGGGGGGGCCCACAATGAGCAGTTCTTC CAISSGGAHNEQFF
15 . TRBJ1-3 TRBV7-9 . TGTGCCAGCAGCCAAACGAGAGTTCACGGAAACACCATATATTTT CASSQTRVHGNTIYF
15 . TRBJ1-2 TRBV4-3 . TGCGCCAGCAGCCAAGTTGGGACCGTGAACTATGGCTACACCTTC CASSQVGTVNYGYTF
15 . TRBJ1-5 TRBV27 . TGTGCCAGCAGATGGACGGGTTCTAGCAATCAGCCCCAGCATTTT CASRWTGSSNQPQHF
15 . TRBJ2-5 TRBV7-2 . TGTGCCAGCAGCCGGGCAGCTACGATTCAAGAGACCCAGTACTTC CASSRAATIQETQYF
16 once TRBJ2-3 TRBV7-8 TRBD2 TGTGCCAGCAGCTTACAGGGAGGGCTTTTCACAGATACGCAGTATTTT CASSLQGGLFTDTQYF
17 . TRBJ1-1 TRBV14 . TGTGCCAGCAGCCAAGATCAGGGGATCGGACCGAACACTGAAGCTTTCTTT CASSQDQGIGPNTEAFF
16 . TRBJ2-7 TRBV4-1 TRBD1 TGCGCCAGCAGCCATTGGACAGGGGGCTCCTCCTACGAGCAGTACTTC CASSHWTGGSSYEQYF
17 . TRBJ1-1 TRBV5-1 . TGCGCCAGCAGCCCCTTTCCCAGGGCGAGGGGTCACACTGAAGCTTTCTTT CASSPFPRARGHTEAFF
15 . TRBJ1-1 TRBV10-3 . TGTGCCATCAGTGAAACCCCGGTGGAGAACACTGAAGCTTTCTTT CAISETPVENTEAFF
13 . TRBJ2-7 TRBV2 TRBD1 TGTGCCAGCGGTCCCACAGGGGGCTACGAGCAGTACTTC CASGPTGGYEQYF
13 once TRBJ2-7 TRBV7-3 . TGTGCCAGCAGCTTGACGAACAACCACGAGCAGTACTTC CASSLTNNHEQYF
14 . TRBJ2-1 TRBV6-6 . TGTGCCAGCAGTCCCCGGGACAACTACAATGAGCAGTTCTTC CASSPRDNYNEQFF
12 . TRBJ1-5 TRBV7-2 . TGTGCCAGCAGCTTAGTAGGTCAGCCCCAGCATTTT CASSLVGQPQHF
13 . TRBJ1-1 TRBV2 . TGTGCCAGCAGTGAAAATGGGGCAGGGATAACTTTCTTT CASSENGAGITFF
14 . TRBJ2-1 TRBV7-6 . TGTGCCAGCAGCTCGCGGGGGCCTTACAATGAGCAGTTCTTC CASSSRGPYNEQFF
14 . TRBJ2-2 TRBV10-1 . TGCGCCACTCGGACGGGATCGAACACCGGGGAGCTGTTTTTT CATRTGSNTGELFF
14 . TRBJ2-1 TRBV2 . TGTGCCAGCAGTGAAGAAATCAGATACAATGAGCAGTTCTTC CASSEEIRYNEQFF
11 . TRBJ2-7 TRBV30 . TGTGCCTGGAGTAGAACAGGCGAGCAGTACTTC CAWSRTGEQYF
14 . TRBJ2-5 TRBV5-1 TRBD2 TGCGCCAGCAGCTTCGGGGGGGCCGGTGAGACCCAGTACTTC CASSFGGAGETQYF
13 . TRBJ1-6 TRBV7-3 TRBD1 TGTGCCAGCATTGCAGGGGGTATTTCACCCCTCCACTTT CASIAGGISPLHF
14 . TRBJ1-2 TRBV28 TRBD1 TGTGCCAGCAGTACTAGGGGACAGCGAAGTGGCTACACCTTC CASSTRGQRSGYTF
15 few TRBJ1-6 TRBV28 TRBD1 TGTGCCAGCAGTTTGGGGGACAGGGTAAATTCACCCCTCCACTTT CASSLGDRVNSPLHF
17 . TRBJ2-2 TRBV27 TRBD2 TGTGCCAGCAGTTTTAGTGGCGGGGGGCCCCGGTCCGGGGAGCTGTTTTTT CASSFSGGGPRSGELFF
15 . TRBJ2-2 TRBV10-3 TRBD2 TGTGCCATCAAATCTAGCGGGGTCCAGACCGGGGAGCTGTTTTTT CAIKSSGVQTGELFF
13 . TRBJ2-7 TRBV6-5 TRBD1 TGTGCCAGCAGTCAGGACAGGTCCTACGAGCAGTACTTC CASSQDRSYEQYF
16 . TRBJ2-5 TRBV2 . TGTGCCAGCAGTGGGTTCTGGGGGTTAGGGATGGAGACCCAGTACTTC CASSGFWGLGMETQYF
14 . TRBJ2-3 TRBV7-3 TRBD2 TGTGCCAGCAGGCTCGGGGGGGCCACAGATACGCAGTATTTT CASRLGGATDTQYF
15 . TRBJ1-1 TRBV5-8 . TGTGCCAGCAGCGGGGTAGGGGAGCAGAACACTGAAGCTTTCTTT CASSGVGEQNTEAFF
14 once TRBJ2-3 TRBV11-3 . TGTGCCAGCAGCATGGACAGCCTCACAGATACGCAGTATTTT CASSMDSLTDTQYF
16 once TRBJ2-2 TRBV11-3 TRBD1 TGTGCCAGCAGCCCCGGGACAGGTTCCCACACCGGGGAGCTGTTTTTT CASSPGTGSHTGELFF
14 . TRBJ2-3 TRBV19 TRBD1 TGTGCCAGTAGTCTCACAGGGGGCACAGATACGCAGTATTTT CASSLTGGTDTQYF
18 . TRBJ1-4 TRBV4-2 TRBD1 TGTGCCAGCAGCCAAGAGGGGACAGAGTCCCCCTTGGGAAAAAAACTGTTTTTT CASSQEGTESPLGKKLFF
14 . TRBJ1-5 TRBV7-2 . TGTGCCAGCAGCCCTGGACTTAGCAATCAGCCCCAGCATTTT CASSPGLSNQPQHF
13 . TRBJ1-1 TRBV12-5 . TGTGCTAGTTCGCGGGCAGAAAACACTGAAGCTTTCTTT CASSRAENTEAFF
16 few TRBJ1-1 TRBV7-9 . TGTGCCAGCAGCCGGGTGGGGGGCGGCGGACTCACTGAAGCTTTCTTT CASSRVGGGGLTEAFF
14 . TRBJ1-5 TRBV28 . TGTGCCAGCAGTTTCTCGGGGGGGAGTCAGCCCCAGCATTTT CASSFSGGSQPQHF
18 . TRBJ2-1 TRBV28 TRBD2 TGTGCCAGCAGTTTTTTCGAGCGGGGGCCCAAGGGGGACAATGAGCAGTTCTTC CASSFFERGPKGDNEQFF
14 . TRBJ1-2 TRBV6-5 TRBD1 TGTGCCAGCAGTTACGGACAGGGGAACTATGGCTACACCTTC CASSYGQGNYGYTF
13 . TRBJ1-4 TRBV6-1 . TGTGCCAGCACTAGGACAACTAATGAAAAACTGTTTTTT CASTRTTNEKLFF